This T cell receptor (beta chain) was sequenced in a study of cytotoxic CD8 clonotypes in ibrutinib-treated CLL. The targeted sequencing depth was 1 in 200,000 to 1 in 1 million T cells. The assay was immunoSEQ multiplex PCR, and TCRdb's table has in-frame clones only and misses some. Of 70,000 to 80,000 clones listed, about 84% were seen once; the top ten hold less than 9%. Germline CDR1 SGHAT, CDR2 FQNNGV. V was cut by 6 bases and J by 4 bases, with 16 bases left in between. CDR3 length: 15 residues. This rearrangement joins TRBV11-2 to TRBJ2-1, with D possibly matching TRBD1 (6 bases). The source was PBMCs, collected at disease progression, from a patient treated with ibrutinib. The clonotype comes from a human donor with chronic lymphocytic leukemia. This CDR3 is CASRAPGQGYNEQFF. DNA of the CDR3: TGTGCCAGCAGGGCTCCGGGGCAGGGGTACAATGAGCAGTTCTTC. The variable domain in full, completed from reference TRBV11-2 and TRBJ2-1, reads EAGVAQSPRYKIIEKRQSVAFWCNPISGHATLYWYQQILGQGPKLLIQFQNNGVVDDSQLPKDRFSAERLKGVDSTLKIQPAKLEDSAVYLCASRAPGQGYNEQFFGPGTRLTVL.